This T cell receptor (beta chain) was identified during a study of T-cell memory formation after mild COVID-19 (dated by TCRdb to about 2021). In terms of the full investigation: Most TCR sequence clusters were specific to one of the two donors. Longitudinal TCRalpha and TCRbeta repertoire sequencing tracked T-cell clones expanding and contracting after mild COVID-19 in a couple of donors. The cohort comprised two young, previously healthy adult volunteers, one female and one male.

The study at large found these results: Clones that contracted from day 15 to 85 showed balanced CD4/CD8 phenotypes, whereas a second wave of clones that expanded from day 15 to 37 leaned towards CD4+. Contracting CD4+ clones turned up mainly in the CM and EM memory subsets, whereas EMRA was where CD8+ clones were enriched. Only two mild cases were covered by the study, and larger cohorts that include severe cases with pre-infection samples were considered necessary. SARS-CoV-2 specificity of the second-wave clones peaking on day 37 was not confirmed. Some responding clones were found in pre-infection memory, which suggests that pre-existing cross-reactive memory T cells took part in the SARS-CoV-2 response.

With respect to this clonotype: Its antigen is still unknown. Base qualities are not at hand, and no much larger clone is one base apart.

Ficoll-Paque density gradient centrifugation was the method used to isolate PBMCs. The CDR3 covers 14 residues, taking in both the cysteine and the phenylalanine. Of all the DNA, just the CDR3 is kept, 42 bases in frame from base 1. V lost 1 base and J lost 5 bases; the stretch between them is 12 bases long. Via the germline V gene (reference sequence), CDR1 is LNHDA and CDR2 SQIVND. Sequencing took place on an Illumina NovaSeq 6000. TCRalpha and TCRbeta cDNA libraries were constructed by 5'RACE with constant-segment primers, with sample barcodes and unique molecular identifiers being introduced. RNA was extracted from every sample with Trizol reagent. Libraries were amplified in two PCR steps, with a second sample barcode and Illumina TruSeq adapters added in the second step. Sequencing of libraries was performed on an Illumina NovaSeq with 2 x 150 bp paired-end reads. Per the source publication's procedure: With migec v1.2.7, reads were demultiplexed and then collapsed into UMI-guided consensus sequences. Using mixcr v2.1.11, the UMI consensuses were aligned to TRA and TRB V and J templates and assembled into clonotypes. Expanded or contracted clonotypes were those called significant by both edgeR and NoisET, with noise models trained on biological replicates. For edgeR calls, the thresholds were a false discovery rate-adjusted p below 0.01 and a log2 fold-change of 1. As an exploratory analysis of dynamics, PCA with hierarchical clustering was applied to max-normalized trajectories of the 1000 most abundant clonotypes. Separately sequenced CD4+ and CD8+ repertoires were used to assign the CD4 or CD8 phenotype of responding clones. The public reads were reprocessed in TCRdb via fastp at Q25 and MiXCR, keeping in-frame beta chains. Rows merge per CDR3 protein into single entries with the most common DNA and genes. The V and J calls shown here were made by TCRdb, not taken from the authors' results. Recorded for this sample are fewer than 350,000 distinct CDR3 sequences; 13% to 15% of them occurred a single time. The ten largest account for around 23% of the sample.

The TCR comes from a man aged 18-30 years who had mild COVID-19 (a few samples of this study predate the infection). The sample titles of this study are shuffled in the database, so cell type and time point are left out; the donor was told from shared clones. Recombination linked TRBV19 to TRBJ2-7; a weak D assignment points to TRBD2 (6 bases agree). Sample: PBMCs or a T cell subset sorted from them (not recorded which). The CDR3 corresponds to CASSIGLGSHEQYF. The nucleotide sequence reads TGTGCCAGTAGTATAGGACTAGGAAGCCACGAGCAGTACTTC.